Below, 26 T cell receptor beta chains from the same sample are listed, as sequenced in a study of cytomegalovirus exposure and HLA in healthy donors. Produced via immunoSEQ multiplex PCR; TCRdb's table is partial and in-frame only. The sample shows tens of thousands of clones, about 90% of them seen only once. What was sequenced was PBMCs. The source is a man between 18 and 29 years old in good health and CMV-seronegative.

This chain uses TRBV30 with TRBJ2-2, with 9 nucleotides matching TRBD2. The length of the CDR3 is 17 residues. The J segment lost 4 bases and the V segment lost 3 bases, leaving 12 bases of the junction unmatched. Germline assignment: CDR1 GTSNPN and CDR2 SVGIG (reference sequence). The CDR3 reads CAWRTRSGLAVTGELFF. CDR3 nucleotides: TGTGCCTGGAGGACCCGATCGGGACTAGCTGTCACCGGGGAGCTGTTTTTT.

This chain uses TRBV7-2 with TRBJ2-1; D call uncertain. The V end was cut by 5 bases, the J end by 6 bases, with 23 bases between. Germline values: CDR1 SGHTA, CDR2 FQGNSA. The CDR3 is 17 residues long. This chain's CDR3 is CASSPVLRLFLTNEQFF. The CDR3 DNA reads TGTGCCAGCAGCCCAGTACTGCGGCTATTCTTGACCAATGAGCAGTTCTTC. Full variable domain (remainder filled in from reference TRBV7-2 and TRBJ2-1): GAGVSQSPSNKVTEKGKDVELRCDPISGHTALYWYRQSLGQGLEFLIYFQGNSAPDKSGLPSDRFSAERTGGSVSTLTIQRTQQEDSAVYLCASSPVLRLFLTNEQFFGPGTRLTVL.

The V gene is TRBV14, the J gene TRBJ1-4, with TRBD1 identical over 8 bases. Germline trimming cut 5 bases from V and 10 bases from J; bases unmatched to any gene: 6. Germline V gives CDR1 SGHDN, CDR2 FVKESK. The CDR3 is 13 residues long. CDR3 residues: CASSDRGAGKLFF. The CDR3 DNA follows: TGTGCCAGCAGCGACAGGGGCGCGGGAAAACTGTTTTTT.

This clone occurred once. This chain uses TRBV7-3 with TRBJ2-1, with 13 bases identical to TRBD2. In germline, CDR1 is SGHTA, CDR2 FQGTGA. The CDR3 totals 17 residues. Trimming cost V 0 bases and J 5 bases; bases outside gene matches: 4. This CDR3 is CASSLTLTSGRDNEQFF. CDR3 nucleotides: TGTGCCAGCAGCTTAACCCTTACTAGCGGGAGGGACAATGAGCAGTTCTTC.

The rearrangement joins TRBV11-2 to TRBJ2-7; 7 nucleotides line up with TRBD2. The CDR3 runs 15 residues. V was pared by 5 bases and J by 0 bases, with 7 bases of the junction left unmatched. Looked up from germline, CDR1 is SGHAT and CDR2 is FQNNGV. The CDR3: CASSTGLDFSYEQYF. As DNA, the CDR3 is TGTGCCAGCAGCACCGGACTAGACTTCTCCTACGAGCAGTACTTC.

This chain uses TRBV6-5 with TRBJ2-1; TRBD2 matches at 12 bases. The germline CDR1 and CDR2 sequences are MNHEY and SVGAGI. After removal of 6 bases from V and 8 bases from J, the junction contained 8 bases not matched to a gene. CDR3 size: 15 residues. Here the CDR3 DNA reads TGTGCCAGCAGCGAGACTAGCGGGAGTGTTGATGAGCAGTTCTTC. This sequence encodes CASSETSGSVDEQFF.

The chain combines TRBV7-2 with TRBJ1-1; no definite D call. V shed 1 base and J shed 1 base, with 4 bases lying between them. The CDR3 contains 13 residues. Germline assignment: CDR1 SGHTA and CDR2 FQGNSA. The CDR3 here is CASSLDTNTEAFF. The CDR3 nucleotides are TGTGCCAGCAGCTTAGACACGAACACTGAAGCTTTCTTT.

This clone was detected only once. This chain connects TRBV6-6 to TRBJ2-2; D possibly corresponds to TRBD1 (6 bases). Germline V gene lookup returns CDR1 MNHNY and CDR2 SVGAGI (reference sequence). This CDR3 has 15 amino acids. V gave up 6 bases and J gave up 3 bases, with 14 bases separating them. The CDR3 coding sequence is TGTGCCAGCAGAGTTGGACAGAGTCACACCGGGGAGCTGTTTTTT. This translates into CASRVGQSHTGELFF.

The chain recombines TRBV10-1 with TRBJ2-3; 8 bases match TRBD2. The junction had 4 bases not matched to a gene; V was cut back by 3 bases and J by 2 bases. Germline assignment: CDR1 WNHNN and CDR2 SYGVQD (reference sequence). The CDR3 runs 15 residues. The chain's CDR3 is CASSDTSGFTDTQYF. The DNA of the CDR3 is TGCGCCAGCAGTGACACTAGCGGATTCACAGATACGCAGTATTTT.

This clone was picked up a small number of times. The chain combines TRBV10-1 with TRBJ2-3, with D maybe TRBD2 (6 bases). Trimming removed 5 bases at V and 2 bases at J, with 17 bases between. CDR3 size: 16 residues. Germline V gene lookup returns CDR1 WNHNN and CDR2 SYGVQD (reference sequence). This CDR3 reads CASSTRRELLTDTQYF. The DNA of the CDR3 is TGCGCCAGCAGTACGAGACGGGAGCTACTCACAGATACGCAGTATTTT.

The V gene is TRBV28, the J gene TRBJ2-7; 7 bases agree with TRBD1. This CDR3 region has 16 residues. V lost 8 bases to trimming and J lost 5 bases; unmatched junction nucleotides: 18. Germline V gene lookup returns CDR1 MDHEN and CDR2 SYDVKM. DNA of the CDR3: TGTGCCAGCCTGGGACAGAAATCTGGCCGTGGCGACGAGCAGTACTTC. Translation: CASLGQKSGRGDEQYF.

V gene TRBV30 combines with J gene TRBJ2-7, with 9 positions matching TRBD2. The CDR3 runs 15 residues. Germline trimming cut 7 bases from V and 2 bases from J; bases unmatched to any gene: 12. The germline V gene has CDR1 GTSNPN and CDR2 SVGIG (reference sequence). The CDR3 protein is CASLNWREGPYEQYF. The CDR3 DNA follows: TGTGCCTCCCTCAATTGGCGGGAGGGCCCCTACGAGCAGTACTTC.

The chain has TRBV5-8 and TRBJ1-2; 7 nucleotides align to TRBD1. From germline, CDR1 is SGHTS and CDR2 YDEGEE. CDR3 length: 15 amino acids. The ends lost 7 bases at V and 8 bases at J; junction bases unmatched: 17. CDR3 residues: CASGRRGDRVRGYTF. CDR3 sequence (DNA): TGTGCCAGCGGGCGAAGGGGAGACAGGGTTCGGGGCTACACCTTC.

V is TRBV7-2 and J is TRBJ2-3; TRBD2 matches 9 bases. Germline lookup yields CDR1 SGHTA and CDR2 FQGNSA. CDR3 size: 16 residues. V lost 5 bases and J lost 0; bases outside the gene matches: 6. CDR3 DNA: TGTGCCAGCAGCGTAAGGGGACTAGCAAGCACAGATACGCAGTATTTT. It codes for CASSVRGLASTDTQYF.

The sample holds a few counts of this clone. V is TRBV5-4 and J is TRBJ1-2; 8 nucleotides line up with TRBD1. V dropped 1 base and J dropped 4; count of bases not matched to a gene: 6. Per the germline V gene, CDR1 is SGHNT and CDR2 is YYREEE (reference sequence). The CDR3 totals 15 residues. CDR3 sequence reads: CASSLYRDRSYGYTF. The CDR3 DNA reads as TGTGCCAGCAGCTTGTACCGGGACAGGAGCTATGGCTACACCTTC. Variable domain in full (rest from reference TRBV5-4 and TRBJ1-2): ETGVTQSPTHLIKTRGQQVTLRCSSQSGHNTVSWYQQALGQGPQFIFQYYREEENGRGNFPPRFSGLQFPNYSSELNVNALELDDSALYLCASSLYRDRSYGYTFGSGTRLTVV.

J is TRBJ2-7 and V is TRBV11-1; 8 bases are shared with TRBD1. V dropped 5 bases and J dropped 6; count of bases not matched to a gene: 6. Germline V CDR1 and CDR2: SGHAT, FQDESV (reference sequence). This CDR3 is built from 13 residues. The CDR3 nucleotides read TGTGCCAGCAGCCTGGACAGGGACGGCGAGCAGTACTTC. Protein sequence: CASSLDRDGEQYF.

The rearrangement joins TRBV28 to TRBJ1-5, with D unresolved. The CDR3 spans 14 residues. CDR1 MDHEN and CDR2 SYDVKM come from the germline V gene. V was pared by 6 bases and J by 4 bases, with 13 bases between. The CDR3 loop is CASSMNRGNQPQHF. CDR3 bases: TGTGCCAGCAGCATGAACCGGGGAAATCAGCCCCAGCATTTT.

This chain links TRBV30 with TRBJ2-7, with 14 bases identical to TRBD2. Trimming removed 5 bases from V and 5 bases from J; junction bases left unmatched: 8. The CDR3 consists of 15 residues. Germline CDR1 reads GTSNPN; CDR2 reads SVGIG (reference sequence). The CDR3 spells CAWSEGLAGEHEQYF. The CDR3 DNA is TGTGCCTGGTCCGAGGGACTAGCGGGAGAACACGAGCAGTACTTC.

The rearrangement links TRBV29-1 to TRBJ2-1; 7 positions match TRBD1. The length of the CDR3 is 15 residues. The V segment lost 2 bases and the J segment 8 bases; nucleotides outside the gene matches: 12. Looked up from germline, CDR1 is SQVTM and CDR2 is ANQGSEA. DNA of the CDR3: TGCAGCGTTGAACAGAGGGGGCTACCCGCCGATGAGCAGTTCTTC. Translation gives CSVEQRGLPADEQFF.

V gene TRBV27 combines with J gene TRBJ1-1, with D hard to call. The V gene lost 0 bases and the J gene lost 1 base, with 3 bases spanning the gap. The CDR3 runs 13 residues. The germline gives CDR1 MNHEY, CDR2 SMNVEV (reference sequence). CDR3 loop: CASSLSRNTEAFF. The CDR3 DNA sequence: TGTGCCAGCAGTTTATCTAGGAACACTGAAGCTTTCTTT.

J is TRBJ1-1 and V is TRBV9; TRBD1 might be the D (5 bases). The V gene lost 3 bases and the J gene lost 0 bases, with 18 bases spanning the gap. The CDR3 consists of 17 residues. Per the germline V gene, CDR1 is SGDLS and CDR2 is YYNGEE. The CDR3 DNA follows: TGTGCCAGCAGCGCTGCAGACAGACCCAACCTGAACACTGAAGCTTTCTTT. Its protein is CASSAADRPNLNTEAFF.

V is TRBV7-9 and J is TRBJ2-1, with a weak D call TRBD2 (5 bases). Trimming took off 1 base at V and 0 bases at J, with 13 bases between the two ends. The CDR3 extends over 17 amino acids. CDR1 SEHNR and CDR2 FQNEAQ come from the germline V gene (reference sequence). CDR3 loop: CASSLEKVALSYNEQFF. CDR3 coding DNA: TGTGCCAGCAGCTTAGAGAAGGTAGCGCTCTCCTACAATGAGCAGTTCTTC.

This clone was picked up a small number of times. V usage is TRBV7-6 and J usage is TRBJ2-1; TRBD1 agrees at 7 bases. V was clipped by 4 bases and J by 5 bases; unmatched bases: 8. Germline CDR1 reads SGHVS; CDR2 reads FNYEAQ. This CDR3 has 15 amino acids. In DNA form, the CDR3 reads TGTGCCAGCAGCTCATGGACAGGACTGAACAATGAGCAGTTCTTC. Translating it yields CASSSWTGLNNEQFF. Supplemented by reference TRBV7-6 and TRBJ2-1, the full variable domain reads GAGVSQSPRYKVTKRGQDVALRCDPISGHVSLYWYRQALGQGPEFLTYFNYEAQQDKSGLPNDRFSAERPEGSISTLTIQRTEQRDSAMYRCASSSWTGLNNEQFFGPGTRLTVL.

The chain has TRBV7-9 and TRBJ2-3; 15 bases fit TRBD2. The germline CDR1 and CDR2 sequences are SEHNR and FQNEAQ (reference sequence). V shed 4 bases and J 3 bases; nucleotides not matched to a gene: 2. This CDR3 has 16 amino acids. CDR3 nucleotide sequence: TGTGCCAGCAGCTCCGGGACTAGCGGGAGGACAGATACGCAGTATTTT. Translation: CASSSGTSGRTDTQYF.

The chain is built from TRBV7-6 and TRBJ2-7, with no clear D. The CDR3 spans 15 residues. Germline V gene lookup returns CDR1 SGHVS and CDR2 FNYEAQ. Trimming shortened V by 1 base and J by 1 base, and 11 bases separated the two germline ends. CDR3: CASSLDPLRSYEQYF. CDR3 DNA: TGTGCCAGCAGCTTAGACCCCCTGAGGTCCTACGAGCAGTACTTC.

The chain combines TRBV9 with TRBJ2-7; 7 nucleotides align to TRBD1. The ends lost 0 bases at V and 1 base at J; junction bases unmatched: 1. The CDR3 consists of 14 residues. CDR1 is SGDLS, CDR2 YYNGEE, per germline. The CDR3 region has the DNA TGTGCCAGCAGCGTAGTGGGACAGTCCTACGAGCAGTACTTC. Encoded protein: CASSVVGQSYEQYF.